A single sample gave rise to the 25 T cell receptor beta chains below, sequenced in a study of CD8 T cells in Susac syndrome (dated by TCRdb to the late 2010s). The library was built by means of the immunoSEQ multiplex PCR assay. RNA was extracted using the RNeasy kit, and about 0.5 to 1 ug of the RNA was reverse transcribed with random hexamers. Using fastp trimming at Q25 and MiXCR clonotype assembly, TCRdb reanalyzed the public sequencing data and kept in-frame beta chains. Every entry covers one CDR3 protein and lists the most common genes and DNA from its rows. The sample table holds some 140,000 distinct CDR3 sequences, of which approximately 95% were seen once. Under 0.2% of the sample is in the top ten clones. Sequencing was done on a sample of CD8+ T cells from PBMCs. The receptors were sampled from a human donor with Susac syndrome.

The genes are TRBV11-2 and TRBJ2-1; possibly TRBD2 for D (5 bases). The V gene lost 6 bases and the J gene lost 7 bases, with 22 bases spanning the gap. CDR1 is SGHAT and CDR2 is FQNNGV in the germline V gene. The CDR3 loop spans 16 amino acids. The CDR3 DNA reads as TGTGCCAGCAGTCAATGGTCCACGAGAGGGTATAATGAGCAGTTCTTC. Translation: CASSQWSTRGYNEQFF.

This chain uses TRBV27 with TRBJ1-2, with D uncertain. V was shortened by 2 bases and J by 5 bases, with 15 bases between the two germline ends. This CDR3 comprises 15 residues. The germline gives CDR1 MNHEY, CDR2 SMNVEV (reference sequence). The CDR3 reads CASSLTETPGYGYTF. CDR3 coding DNA: TGTGCCAGCAGTTTAACCGAGACCCCAGGTTATGGCTACACCTTC.

V is TRBV20-1 and J is TRBJ2-5, with D unclear. Germline CDR1 DFQATT, CDR2 SNEGSKA (reference sequence). Trimming pared 1 base from V and 4 bases from J, leaving 19 bases between. The CDR3 is 16 residues long. CDR3 sequence: CSARGLVVRKRETQYF. CDR3 DNA sequence: TGCAGTGCTAGAGGGCTAGTCGTACGCAAAAGAGAGACCCAGTACTTC.

The chain is built from TRBV30 and TRBJ2-1; 9 bases agree with TRBD2. From germline, CDR1 is GTSNPN and CDR2 SVGIG (reference sequence). The CDR3 consists of 16 residues. The V gene end was trimmed by 1 base and the J gene end by 0 bases; junction bases not matched to a gene: 4. The CDR3 region is CAWSDSGRISYNEQFF. CDR3 nucleotide sequence: TGTGCCTGGAGTGATAGCGGGAGAATCTCCTACAATGAGCAGTTCTTC.

The chain employs TRBV9 and TRBJ2-3; tentative D call: TRBD1 (6 bases). The CDR3 contains 16 residues. V lost 4 bases to trimming and J lost 1 base, with 16 bases between them. The germline CDR1 and CDR2 sequences are SGDLS and YYNGEE. CDR3 nucleotides: TGTGCCAGCAGCCCCAGGGGAGATCCCCGCACAGATACGCAGTATTTT. Amino acids: CASSPRGDPRTDTQYF. The full variable domain, in which reference TRBV9 and TRBJ2-3 provide the parts outside the CDR3, is DSGVTQTPKHLITATGQRVTLRCSPRSGDLSVYWYQQSLDQGLQFLIQYYNGEERAKGNILERFSAQQFPDLHSELNLSSLELGDSALYFCASSPRGDPRTDTQYFGPGTRLTVL.

The chain joins TRBV6-2 or TRBV6-3 to TRBJ2-1; 11 bases map to TRBD2. CDR1 and CDR2 from the germline V gene are MNHEY and SVGEGT. This CDR3 comprises 16 residues. After removal of 0 bases from V and 3 bases from J, the junction contained 1 base not matched to a gene. The CDR3 DNA reads TGTGCCAGCAGTTACTCTACTAGCGGGAGCTACAATGAGCAGTTCTTC. Its translation is CASSYSTSGSYNEQFF.

V and J are TRBV7-2 and TRBJ1-1, with 7 bases that match TRBD1. J gave up 3 bases and V 5 bases, and 6 bases lay outside the gene matches. The CDR3 runs 14 residues. Germline V gene lookup returns CDR1 SGHTA and CDR2 FQGNSA. The CDR3 coding sequence is TGTGCCAGCAGCCCGGGACAGACCTACACTGAAGCTTTCTTT. Translating it yields CASSPGQTYTEAFF.

The chain couples TRBV20-1 to TRBJ2-7, with a tentative D call TRBD2 (6 bases). The CDR3 loop spans 15 amino acids. Trimming removed 6 bases from V and 0 bases from J, with 18 bases in between. Germline V gene lookup returns CDR1 DFQATT and CDR2 SNEGSKA (reference sequence). Here the CDR3 reads CSAASERASSYEQYF. The CDR3 region has the DNA TGCAGTGCCGCGAGCGAGCGGGCGAGCTCCTACGAGCAGTACTTC.

V gene TRBV4-1 combines with J gene TRBJ2-3; 13 nucleotides match TRBD2. Germline CDR1 and CDR2: MGHRA and YSYEKL. The CDR3 contains 20 residues. J was trimmed by 0 bases and V by 2 bases; bases with no gene match: 11. The CDR3 DNA follows: TGCGCCAGCAGCCAACCGGGACTAGCGGGATCCTCTATTAGCACAGATACGCAGTATTTT. Translated: CASSQPGLAGSSISTDTQYF.

The rearrangement links TRBV7-2 to TRBJ2-3; no clear D gene. Trimming removed 2 bases from V and 7 bases from J, with 19 bases in between. CDR1 is SGHTA, CDR2 FQGNSA, per germline. The CDR3 is made up of 16 amino acids. CDR3 protein: CASSLNSLPLGNTQYF. CDR3 DNA: TGTGCCAGCAGCTTAAATTCTTTACCACTTGGTAATACGCAGTATTTT. Supplemented by reference TRBV7-2 and TRBJ2-3, the full variable domain reads GAGVSQSPSNKVTEKGKDVELRCDPISGHTALYWYRQSLGQGLEFLIYFQGNSAPDKSGLPSDRFSAERTGGSVSTLTIQRTQQEDSAVYLCASSLNSLPLGNTQYFGPGTRLTVL.

The rearrangement joins TRBV6-5 to TRBJ2-7; no reliable D call. The CDR3 contains 13 residues. In germline, CDR1 is MNHEY, CDR2 SVGAGI. Between the trimmed V and J ends, which lost 6 bases and 1 base, there was a span of 10 bases. The CDR3 nucleotides are TGTGCCAGCAGACAATCCAGTTCCTACGAGCAGTACTTC. Amino acids: CASRQSSSYEQYF.

The genes are TRBV13 and TRBJ1-1, with 10 bases fitting TRBD1. V was pared by 5 bases and J by 4 bases, with 7 bases of the junction left unmatched. From germline, CDR1 is PRHDT and CDR2 FYEKMQ (reference sequence). CDR3 length: 15 residues. CDR3 residues: CASSPGQGDATEAFF. The CDR3 DNA sequence: TGTGCCAGCAGCCCTGGACAGGGGGACGCCACTGAAGCTTTCTTT.

This chain connects TRBV15 to TRBJ2-5, with D possibly TRBD1 on 6 matching bases. The germline gives CDR1 LNHNV, CDR2 YYDKDF (reference sequence). The CDR3 runs 15 residues. Trimming took 0 bases from V and 1 from J, leaving 9 bases between them. The CDR3 spells CATSRDGQFQETQYF. DNA for the CDR3: TGTGCCACCAGCAGAGATGGACAGTTCCAAGAGACCCAGTACTTC.

The chain joins TRBV29-1 to TRBJ2-7; unclear D gene. Per the germline V gene, CDR1 is SQVTM and CDR2 is ANQGSEA. The CDR3 has 13 residues. V gave up 6 bases and J gave up 3 bases, with 15 bases separating them. In DNA, the CDR3 is TGCAGCGTCGCAGGCGGCCCTTACTACGAGCAGTACTTC. It specifies CSVAGGPYYEQYF.

The chain has TRBV29-1 and TRBJ2-3; a possible D gene is TRBD1 (6 bases). Per germline, CDR1 SQVTM and CDR2 ANQGSEA. V lost 5 bases and J lost 3, with 12 bases in between. The CDR3 has 13 amino acids. CDR3 coding DNA: TGCAGCGTTTTACCTAGGGGGACAGATACGCAGTATTTT. Translation gives CSVLPRGTDTQYF.

The rearrangement links TRBV20-1 to TRBJ2-7, with D uncertain. V was cut by 0 bases and J by 7 bases, with 19 bases left in between. The V gene's germline CDR1 is DFQATT and CDR2 SNEGSKA (reference sequence). The CDR3 sequence is 15 residues long. The CDR3 loop reads CSARDVQATIREQYF. Here the CDR3 DNA reads TGCAGTGCTAGAGACGTGCAAGCGACCATCAGAGAGCAGTACTTC.

This clonotype was recorded only once. The V and J genes are TRBV27 and TRBJ2-5, with D possibly being TRBD2 (6 bases). CDR1 is MNHEY, CDR2 SMNVEV, per germline (reference sequence). This CDR3 has 15 amino acids. Trimming pared 5 bases from V and 4 bases from J, leaving 17 bases between. CDR3 sequence reads: CASSPTGGSAETQYF. CDR3 bases: TGTGCCAGCAGTCCGACCGGGGGATCAGCAGAGACCCAGTACTTC.

The J gene is TRBJ2-4, the V gene TRBV5-6; D gene uncertain. V gave up 1 base and J gave up 0 bases, with 11 bases separating them. Germline CDR1 SGHDT, CDR2 YYEEEE. The CDR3 runs 16 residues. This CDR3 is CASSLLQKLAKNIQYF. DNA of the CDR3: TGTGCCAGCAGCTTGTTACAGAAGTTAGCCAAAAACATTCAGTACTTC.

This clonotype was detected once. The V and J genes are TRBV6-6 and TRBJ1-4; D unresolved. The V end was cut by 8 bases, the J end by 6 bases, with 7 bases between. This CDR3 has 11 amino acids. The germline V gene has CDR1 MNHNY and CDR2 SVGAGI (reference sequence). Here the CDR3 DNA reads TGTGCCAGCGCCGGGGATGAAAAACTGTTTTTT. Protein: CASAGDEKLFF.

The chain employs TRBV25-1 and TRBJ1-2; D may be TRBD1 (6 bases). Germline V gives CDR1 MGHDK, CDR2 SYGVNS. Trimming took off 6 bases at V and 6 bases at J, with 14 bases between the two ends. There are 13 residues in the CDR3. CDR3 in DNA: TGTGCCAGCAGCGAGGGGGGGGCGAATGGCTACACCTTC. Its translation: CASSEGGANGYTF.

This chain connects TRBV27 to TRBJ1-1, with D perhaps TRBD1 (6 bases). This CDR3 is 16 amino acids long. The germline gives CDR1 MNHEY, CDR2 SMNVEV (reference sequence). Between the trimmed V and J ends, which lost 0 bases and 2 bases, there was a span of 13 bases. The CDR3 spells CASSLSFRDINTEAFF. Here the CDR3 DNA reads TGTGCCAGCAGTTTATCGTTCAGGGACATTAACACTGAAGCTTTCTTT.

The chain joins TRBV27 to TRBJ2-1, with TRBD2 matching 7 bases. CDR3 length equals 17 residues. Germline lookup yields CDR1 MNHEY and CDR2 SMNVEV (reference sequence). J gave up 8 bases and V 0 bases, and 13 bases lay outside the gene matches. DNA of the CDR3: TGTGCCAGCAGTTTATCGACGAGTCCGGGACTATTCTATGAGCAGTTCTTC. Translation: CASSLSTSPGLFYEQFF.

The chain joins TRBV12-3 or TRBV12-4 to TRBJ2-2; a possible D gene is TRBD1 (6 bases). The CDR3 extends over 14 amino acids. The CDR3 reads CGPRDNQSTGELFF. The CDR3, as DNA: TGTGGCCCTCGGGACAATCAATCGACCGGGGAGCTGTTTTTT.

This chain uses TRBV27 with TRBJ2-1; tentatively, D is TRBD1 (5 bases). Germline V lookup: CDR1 MNHEY, CDR2 SMNVEV (reference sequence). This CDR3 is built from 15 residues. Trimming took 7 bases from V and 6 from J, leaving 19 bases between them. The CDR3 sequence is CASTRAGLTANEQFF. The CDR3, as DNA: TGTGCCAGCACTCGCGCAGGGCTTACGGCCAATGAGCAGTTCTTC.

The chain has TRBV30 and TRBJ2-3; perhaps TRBD1 as D (6 bases). Germline V gene data show CDR1 as GTSNPN and CDR2 as SVGIG (reference sequence). The CDR3 contains 13 residues. V lost 8 bases to trimming and J lost 0 bases, with 12 bases between them. The CDR3 DNA reads as TGTGCCCTCCGGGACATAAGCACAGATACGCAGTATTTT. It translates to CALRDISTDTQYF.